The T cell receptor (beta chain) under discussion was sequenced for a study of shared clonotypes between healthy human individuals. Measured with immunoSEQ multiplex PCR; TCRdb has only the in-frame clones, and not every one. The sample records over a million clones, around 76% being singletons. V was pared by 5 bases and J by 2 bases, with 9 bases between. The germline CDR1 and CDR2 sequences are SGHRS and YFSETQ. The CDR3 is made up of 13 amino acids. This chain joins TRBV5-1 and TRBJ2-3, with a weak D call TRBD2 (5 bases). The sample taken for sequencing was memory CD4+ T cells sorted from blood. Regarding subset: CD45RA-negative fraction. This TCR was sampled from a young man in good health. The CDR3 here is CASSISATDTQYF. The CDR3, as DNA: TGCGCCAGCAGTATTAGCGCCACAGATACGCAGTATTTT.